This T cell receptor (beta chain) was found in a study of blood T cells in healthy people across ages. Findings and limits, study-wide: Researchers deemed the diversity estimates from one million T cells underestimates.

A sample-barcoded 5' primer and a J-beta primer mix were used in a second PCR of about 7 to 11 cycles. TCRdb recomputed calls from the 5' RACE reads with MiXCR, one row per CDR3 protein. The sample lists fewer than 900,000 distinct CDR3 sequences; roughly 44% were seen once. CDR3 length equals 18 residues. The germline V gene encodes CDR1 SGHTA and CDR2 FQGNSA. This clonotype was seen ten or more times. Its cognate antigen is unknown. Since a much larger clone is just one base distant, this may be a read error. Extracted total RNA amounted to at least 5.5 micrograms for each sample. This sequence was found in a woman aged 55 to 70 in good health. Sequenced: blood. The rearrangement joins TRBV7-2 to TRBJ2-1; possibly TRBD2 for D (6 bases). The last part of the DNA fits TRBJ2-7 better; the J call may be wrong. CDR3 nucleotides: TGTGCCAGCAGCTTAGATCCGTTGCGGGGCCGCTCCTACAATGAGCAGTACTTC. Its translation is CASSLDPLRGRSYNEQYF.